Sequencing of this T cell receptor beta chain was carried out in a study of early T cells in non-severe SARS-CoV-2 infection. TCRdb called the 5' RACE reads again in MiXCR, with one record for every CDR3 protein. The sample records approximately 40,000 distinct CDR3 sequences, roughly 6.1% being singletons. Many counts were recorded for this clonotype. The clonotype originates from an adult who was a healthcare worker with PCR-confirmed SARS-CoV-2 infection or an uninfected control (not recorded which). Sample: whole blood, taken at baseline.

CDR3 region: CASSSPQGATDTQYF. CDR3 DNA: TGTGCCAGTAGTTCCCCTCAGGGGGCAACAGATACGCAGTATTTT. V is TRBV19 and J is TRBJ2-3, with 8 bases aligning to TRBD1. Per germline, CDR1 LNHDA and CDR2 SQIVND (reference sequence). The V and J ends lost 5 bases and 3 bases, in that order; junction bases with no gene match: 7. The CDR3 is 15 residues long.